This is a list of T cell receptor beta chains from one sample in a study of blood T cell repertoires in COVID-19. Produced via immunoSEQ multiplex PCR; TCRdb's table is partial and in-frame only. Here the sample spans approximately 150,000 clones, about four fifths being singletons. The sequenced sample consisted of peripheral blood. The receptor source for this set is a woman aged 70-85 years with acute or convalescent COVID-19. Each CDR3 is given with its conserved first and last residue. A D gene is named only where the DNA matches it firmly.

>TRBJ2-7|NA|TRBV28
CASSGSYFEQYF
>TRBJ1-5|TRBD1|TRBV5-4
CASSQGAGNQPQHF
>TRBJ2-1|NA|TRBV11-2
CASSAGQGYNEQFF
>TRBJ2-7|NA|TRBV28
CASSSFYEQYF
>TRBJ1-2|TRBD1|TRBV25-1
CASSEPGTGLFAGYTF
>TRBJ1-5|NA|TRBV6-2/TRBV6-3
CASSYNRRRESQPQHF
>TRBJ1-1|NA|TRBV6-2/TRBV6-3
CASSSLRGARSTEAFF
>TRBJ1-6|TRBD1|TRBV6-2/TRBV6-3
CASSWLMGDRGPTLHF
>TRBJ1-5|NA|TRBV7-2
CASSLPGQPQHF
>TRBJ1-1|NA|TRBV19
CASSIQAGITEAFF
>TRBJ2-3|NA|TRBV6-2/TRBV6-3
CASSYWDLTDTQYF
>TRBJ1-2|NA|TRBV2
CASSDPGEGDGYTF
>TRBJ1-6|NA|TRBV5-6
CASSLDPTGQPINSPLHF
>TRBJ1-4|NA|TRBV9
CASSVGRGRVDEKLFF
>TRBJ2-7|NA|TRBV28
CASRPSAGMPPKEQYF
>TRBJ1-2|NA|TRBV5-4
CASSVDSNYGYTF
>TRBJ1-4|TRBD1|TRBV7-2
CASSLADRAGEKLFF
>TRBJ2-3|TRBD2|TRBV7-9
CASSKGLAGADTDTQYF
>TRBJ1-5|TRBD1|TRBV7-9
CASSLGTGVRNQPQHF
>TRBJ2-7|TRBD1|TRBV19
CASSRGGQGAFEQYF